The source of this T cell receptor (beta chain) is a study of shared clonotypes between healthy human individuals. The data were produced by immunoSEQ multiplex PCR, yet TCRdb's version contains in-frame clones alone and is incomplete. The sample carries about 2 million clones, about 95% recorded once. Overall study results and limits: How much donors shared clonotypes was expected to be affected by sequencing depth.

Trimming took off 2 bases at V and 1 base at J, with 8 bases between the two ends. Germline values: CDR1 MNHNY, CDR2 SVGAGI (reference sequence). The CDR3 is made up of 14 amino acids. CD8 cells regarded as naive lacked CD45RO, were positively chosen for CCR7, and omitted terminally differentiated effector memory CD45RA+ cells. For this clone: Its antigen is not known.

The sample consisted of naive CD8+ T cells sorted from blood. The source of this sequence is a young man in good health. The V gene is TRBV6-6, the J gene TRBJ2-5, with D hard to call. CDR3 sequence: CASSYTAGQETQYF. In DNA, the CDR3 is TGTGCCAGCAGTTACACGGCAGGCCAAGAGACCCAGTACTTC.